These 9 T cell receptor beta chains were sequenced from one sample in a study of CD8 T cells in ankylosing spondylitis. TCRdb recomputed calls from the 5' RACE reads with MiXCR, one row per CDR3 protein. The sample shows just under 350,000 distinct CDR3 sequences, about 14% of them seen only once. The sequenced sample consisted of blood, either unsorted or a sorted T cell fraction (not recorded which). These receptors were collected from a male donor with ankylosing spondylitis or in good health (not recorded which).

This clonotype was seen repeatedly, ten times or more. The gene calls are TRBV12-3 or TRBV12-4 and TRBJ1-6; a possible D gene is TRBD1 (5 bases). CDR3 length equals 13 residues. Trimming took off 6 bases at V and 7 bases at J, with 10 bases between the two ends. Here the CDR3 DNA reads TGTGCCAGCAGCCCAGGGCCGAATTCACCCCTCCACTTT. Protein product: CASSPGPNSPLHF.

The chain combines TRBV20-1 with TRBJ2-7, with 7 positions matching TRBD1. CDR1 is DFQATT, CDR2 SNEGSKA, per germline (reference sequence). The trim removed 5 bases at V and 3 bases at J, leaving 13 bases unmatched. The CDR3 covers 15 residues. The CDR3 loop reads CSAPIDRDGGYEQYF. The CDR3 DNA follows: TGCAGTGCTCCCATTGACAGGGACGGTGGCTACGAGCAGTACTTC.

The genes are TRBV20-1 and TRBJ2-5, with TRBD1 identical over 9 bases. This CDR3 contains 15 residues. Germline CDR1 and CDR2: DFQATT and SNEGSKA (reference sequence). V lost 6 bases to trimming and J lost 1 base; unmatched junction nucleotides: 9. CDR3 nucleotides: TGCAGTGCCCCGGACAGGGGAAGGGGCCAAGAGACCCAGTACTTC. Its protein product is CSAPDRGRGQETQYF.

This clonotype was recorded a few times. The chain couples TRBV10-3 to TRBJ2-3; 8 bases map to TRBD1. Germline trimming cut 4 bases from V and 0 bases from J; bases unmatched to any gene: 3. The V gene's germline CDR1 is ENHRY and CDR2 SYGVKD. This CDR3 spans 15 amino acids. CDR3 coding DNA: TGTGCCATCAGTGCGACAGGGGAAAGCACAGATACGCAGTATTTT. The encoded protein is CAISATGESTDTQYF.

In its sample, this clonotype was seen a few times. The V gene is TRBV12-3 or TRBV12-4, the J gene TRBJ2-2; unclear D gene. The V end lost 1 base, the J end lost 7 bases, and 10 bases lay between the germline ends. This CDR3 spans 14 amino acids. This CDR3 is CASSLGQVIGELFF. Written as DNA, the CDR3 is TGTGCCAGCAGTTTAGGGCAGGTTATCGGGGAGCTGTTTTTT.

This clonotype was counted a few times. This chain uses TRBV5-1 with TRBJ2-7; 13 positions match TRBD2. The germline gives CDR1 SGHRS, CDR2 YFSETQ. Trimming cost V 3 bases and J 8 bases; bases outside gene matches: 8. The CDR3 is 15 residues long. The DNA for the CDR3 is TGCGCCAGCAGCTCCCCTGGGACTAGCGGGACACAGCAGTACTTC. Protein sequence: CASSSPGTSGTQQYF.

The table lists this clonotype with a few counts. The CDR3 nucleotides read TGCAGCGTTGATGTCCTGCGGGAGCGAGAGACCCAGTACTTC. Residues: CSVDVLRERETQYF. The chain joins TRBV29-1 to TRBJ2-5; TRBD2 matches at 7 bases. The length of the CDR3 is 14 residues. Germline trimming cut 3 bases from V and 4 bases from J; bases unmatched to any gene: 8. From germline, CDR1 is SQVTM and CDR2 ANQGSEA.

This clonotype was seen only a few times. DNA for the CDR3: TGTGCCAGCAGTTATATCGGGGAGTCCCAGCATTTT. This gives the protein CASSYIGESQHF. The rearrangement uses TRBV6-6 and TRBJ1-5; D uncertain. V shed 3 bases and J shed 11 bases, with 11 bases lying between them. The V gene's germline CDR1 is MNHNY and CDR2 SVGAGI (reference sequence). There are 12 residues in the CDR3.

In this sample, this clonotype turned up a few times. This chain joins TRBV12-3 or TRBV12-4 and TRBJ2-7, with 9 bases matching TRBD1. The CDR3 totals 15 residues. Trimming cost V 7 bases and J 0 bases; bases outside gene matches: 7. The CDR3 nucleotides read TGTGCCAGCACCCGGACAGGGGCCTCCTCCTACGAGCAGTACTTC. Translation gives CASTRTGASSYEQYF.